This T cell receptor beta chain was obtained from a study of metastatic and nonmetastatic thyroid tumors. In the study overall: For malignant and benign thyroid patients, tumor or nodule tissue and blood were the sources whose repertoires were compared.

Many counts were recorded for this clone. Its antigen is still unknown. The CDR3 is 15 amino acids. Trimming pared 1 base from V and 4 bases from J, leaving 14 bases between. Per the germline V gene, CDR1 is DFQATT and CDR2 is SNEGSKA (reference sequence). Overall study findings and caveats: Benign nodules reportedly had significantly lower TCR beta diversity than malignant thyroid tumors in blood and tumor.

Methods used by the authors: Clinicopathological groups supplied CDR3 differences that were used to build a distant-metastasis classifier for papillary thyroid cancer. TCRdb redid the clone calls on the PCR reads using MiXCR. The V and J calls here are based on TCRdb, not the publication. The sample has about 30,000 clones, approximately 10% seen once. Prior to thyroid surgery, none of the patients had received any treatment. The sequenced sample was blood. This TCR was recovered from a female donor with papillary thyroid cancer or a benign thyroid nodule (not recorded which). Some clones in this sample may be carry-over from other donors' samples. The chain recombines TRBV20-1 with TRBJ1-5; tentative D call: TRBD1 (5 bases). The CDR3 region is CSARVGGDGNQPQHF. DNA for the CDR3: TGCAGTGCTAGAGTGGGGGGGGATGGGAATCAGCCCCAGCATTTT.